This T cell receptor (beta chain) was sequenced during a study of cytomegalovirus exposure and HLA in healthy donors. Study results and caveats: CMV serostatus was the only immune exposure information that was available.

PCR involved 60 Vbeta and 13 Jbeta primers. Profiled with immunoSEQ multiplex PCR; TCRdb holds only in-frame clones, not every one. Among 200,000 or so clones, around 75% were seen once, and the ten largest hold roughly 6.3%. The V gene's germline CDR1 is SGHTA and CDR2 FQGTGA. CDR3 length: 13 amino acids. The ends were cut back, 5 bases at V and 3 bases at J, with 11 bases in the middle. To note about this clone: The antigen is unknown.

The rearrangement uses TRBV7-3 and TRBJ2-7, with D perhaps TRBD2 (6 bases). The sequenced sample was PBMCs. The TCR comes from a man in his forties in good health and CMV-seropositive. This CDR3 reads CASSQDYDYEQYF. As DNA, the CDR3 is TGTGCCAGCAGCCAGGACTACGACTACGAGCAGTACTTC.